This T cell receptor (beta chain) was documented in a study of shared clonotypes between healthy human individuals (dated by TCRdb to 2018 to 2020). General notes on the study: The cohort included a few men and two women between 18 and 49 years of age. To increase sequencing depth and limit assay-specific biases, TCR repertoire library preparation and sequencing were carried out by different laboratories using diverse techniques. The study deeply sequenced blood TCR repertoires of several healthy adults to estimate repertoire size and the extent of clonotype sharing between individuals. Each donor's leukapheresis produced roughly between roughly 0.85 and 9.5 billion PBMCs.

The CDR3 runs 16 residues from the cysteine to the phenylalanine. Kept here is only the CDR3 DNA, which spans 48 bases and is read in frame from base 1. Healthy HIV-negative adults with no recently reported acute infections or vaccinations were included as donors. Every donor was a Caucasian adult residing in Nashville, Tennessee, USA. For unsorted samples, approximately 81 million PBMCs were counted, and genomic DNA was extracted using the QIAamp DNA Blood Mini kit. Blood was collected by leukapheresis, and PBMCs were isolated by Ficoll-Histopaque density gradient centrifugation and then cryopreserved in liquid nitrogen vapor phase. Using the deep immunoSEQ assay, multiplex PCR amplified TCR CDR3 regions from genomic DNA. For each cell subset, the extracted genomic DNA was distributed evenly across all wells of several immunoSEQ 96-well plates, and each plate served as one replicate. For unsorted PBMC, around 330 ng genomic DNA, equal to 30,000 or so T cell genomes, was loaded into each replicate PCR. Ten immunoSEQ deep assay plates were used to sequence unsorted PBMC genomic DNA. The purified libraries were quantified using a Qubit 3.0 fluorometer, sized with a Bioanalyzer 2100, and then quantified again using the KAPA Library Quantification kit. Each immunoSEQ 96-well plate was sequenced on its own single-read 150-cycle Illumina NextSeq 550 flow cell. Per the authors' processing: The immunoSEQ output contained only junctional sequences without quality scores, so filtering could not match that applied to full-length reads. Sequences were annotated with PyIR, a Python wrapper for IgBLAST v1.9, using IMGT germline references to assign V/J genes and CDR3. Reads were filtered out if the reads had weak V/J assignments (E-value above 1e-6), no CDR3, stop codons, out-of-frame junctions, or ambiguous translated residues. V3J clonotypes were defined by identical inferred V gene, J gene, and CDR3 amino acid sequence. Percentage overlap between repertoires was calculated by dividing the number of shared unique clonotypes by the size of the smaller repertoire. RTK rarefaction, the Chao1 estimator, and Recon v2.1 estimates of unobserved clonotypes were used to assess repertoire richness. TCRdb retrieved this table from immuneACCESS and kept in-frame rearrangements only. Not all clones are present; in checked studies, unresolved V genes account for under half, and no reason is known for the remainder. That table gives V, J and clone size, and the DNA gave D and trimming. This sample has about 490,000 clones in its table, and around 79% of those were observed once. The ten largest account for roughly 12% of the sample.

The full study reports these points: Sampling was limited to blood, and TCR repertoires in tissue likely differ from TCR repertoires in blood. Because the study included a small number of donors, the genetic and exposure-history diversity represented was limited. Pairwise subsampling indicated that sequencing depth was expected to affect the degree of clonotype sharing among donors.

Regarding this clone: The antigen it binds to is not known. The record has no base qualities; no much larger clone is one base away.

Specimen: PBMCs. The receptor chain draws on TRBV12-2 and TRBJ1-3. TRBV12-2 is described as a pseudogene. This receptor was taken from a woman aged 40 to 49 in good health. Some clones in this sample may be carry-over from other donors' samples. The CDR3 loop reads CASRLVAPPSGNTIYF. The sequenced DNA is TGTGCAAGTCGCTTAGTTGCTCCACCCTCTGGAAACACCATATATTTT.